The source of this T cell receptor (beta chain) is a study of blood T cell repertoires in COVID-19. Study-level information: From the United States, Italy and Spain came samples of acute and convalescent COVID-19. The cDNA or gDNA used as material had been derived from T cells, B-cell-depleted T cells, or PBMCs.

Original processing methods: Researchers report that nucleated cell counts were estimated from reference gene primer amplification. Assay: immunoSEQ multiplex PCR; the TCRdb copy retains only in-frame clones and omits some. V and J calls and clone size follow that table, whereas D and trimming were derived from the DNA. This sample yields under 250,000 clones, of which approximately 90% are seen a single time; around 3% belongs to the top ten. CDR1 is SGDLS, CDR2 YYNGEE, per germline. Trimming shortened V by 4 bases and J by 3 bases, and 20 bases separated the two germline ends. The CDR3 is 17 residues long.

The sequence came from a man aged 18 to 29 with active or convalescent COVID-19. Sequenced sample: peripheral blood. The chain has TRBV9 and TRBJ2-4; TRBD1 might be the D (7 bases). In DNA, the CDR3 is TGTGCCAGCAGCTCACCGCTTCGACAGGGAGGCAAAAACATTCAGTACTTC. It encodes CASSSPLRQGGKNIQYF.